The source of this T cell receptor beta chain is a study of cytotoxic CD8 clonotypes in ibrutinib-treated CLL. Study information: Patients: roughly ten relapsed/refractory, about 14 treatment-naive, roughly 18 IGHV unmutated. Once treatment had gone on for a median of around eleven months, range 6 to 36, response samples were drawn.

As to this clone: The antigen remains undetermined.

The assay was immunoSEQ multiplex PCR, and TCRdb's table has in-frame clones only and misses some. Here the sample spans approximately 170,000 clones, about 88% being singletons. Overall study results and limits: At the start, clonality exceeded age-matched healthy donors and followed circulating CD8+ T-cell counts.

CDR3 size: 11 residues. Germline CDR1 SGHNT, CDR2 YENEEA. The V end was cut by 0 bases, the J end by 5 bases, with 0 bases between. With cryopreserved PBMCs as the source, about 2.2 micrograms of genomic DNA went to TCR beta libraries. This specimen was PBMCs, taken at disease progression, from a patient treated with ibrutinib. This chain uses TRBV11-3 with TRBJ2-3; D is uncertain. This TCR was sampled from a human donor with chronic lymphocytic leukemia. CDR3 in DNA: TGTGCCAGCAGCTTAGAAGATACGCAGTATTTT. Translated: CASSLEDTQYF.